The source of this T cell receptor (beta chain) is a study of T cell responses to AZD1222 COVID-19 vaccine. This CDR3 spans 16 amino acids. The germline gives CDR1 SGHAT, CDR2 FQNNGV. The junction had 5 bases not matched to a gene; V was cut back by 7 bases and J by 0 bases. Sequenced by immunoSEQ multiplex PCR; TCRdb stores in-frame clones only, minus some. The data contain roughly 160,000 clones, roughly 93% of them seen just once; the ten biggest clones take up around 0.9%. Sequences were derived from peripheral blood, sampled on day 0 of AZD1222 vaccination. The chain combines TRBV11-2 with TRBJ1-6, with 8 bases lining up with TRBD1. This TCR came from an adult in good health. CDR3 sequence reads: CASTRQGSSYNSPLHF. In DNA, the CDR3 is TGTGCCAGCACCCGACAGGGGAGCTCCTATAATTCACCCCTCCACTTT. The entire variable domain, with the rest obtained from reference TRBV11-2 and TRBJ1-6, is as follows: EAGVAQSPRYKIIEKRQSVAFWCNPISGHATLYWYQQILGQGPKLLIQFQNNGVVDDSQLPKDRFSAERLKGVDSTLKIQPAKLEDSAVYLCASTRQGSSYNSPLHFGNGTRLTVT.